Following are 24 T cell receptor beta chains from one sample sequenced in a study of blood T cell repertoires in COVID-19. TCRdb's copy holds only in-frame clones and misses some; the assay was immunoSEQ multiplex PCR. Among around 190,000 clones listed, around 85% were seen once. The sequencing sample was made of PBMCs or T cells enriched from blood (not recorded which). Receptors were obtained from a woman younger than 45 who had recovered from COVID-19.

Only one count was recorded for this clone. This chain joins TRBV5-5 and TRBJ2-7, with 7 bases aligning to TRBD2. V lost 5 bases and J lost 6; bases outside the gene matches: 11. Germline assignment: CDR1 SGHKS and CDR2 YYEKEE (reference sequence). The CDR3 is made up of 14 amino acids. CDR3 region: CASRLGGSLGEQYF. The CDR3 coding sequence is TGTGCCAGCAGACTCGGGGGGAGCCTTGGCGAGCAGTACTTC.

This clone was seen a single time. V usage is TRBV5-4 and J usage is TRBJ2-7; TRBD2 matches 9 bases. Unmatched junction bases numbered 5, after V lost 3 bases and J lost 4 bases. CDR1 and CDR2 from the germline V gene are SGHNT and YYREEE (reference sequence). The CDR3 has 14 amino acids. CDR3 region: CASSSKTSGYEQYV. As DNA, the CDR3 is TGTGCCAGCAGCTCGAAGACTAGCGGTTACGAGCAGTACGTC.

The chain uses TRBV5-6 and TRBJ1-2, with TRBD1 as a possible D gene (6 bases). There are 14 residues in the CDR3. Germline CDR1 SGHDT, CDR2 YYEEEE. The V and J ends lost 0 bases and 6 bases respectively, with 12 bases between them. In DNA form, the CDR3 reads TGTGCCAGCAGCTTGGATTTGGGGGCAGATGGCTACACCTTC. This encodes CASSLDLGADGYTF.

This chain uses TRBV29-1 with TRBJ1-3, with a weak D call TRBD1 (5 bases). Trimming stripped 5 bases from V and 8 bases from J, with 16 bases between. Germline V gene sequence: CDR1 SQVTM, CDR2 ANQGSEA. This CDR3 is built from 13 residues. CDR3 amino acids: CSVQGWGGDTIYF. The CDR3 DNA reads TGCAGCGTTCAAGGGTGGGGCGGGGACACCATATATTTT. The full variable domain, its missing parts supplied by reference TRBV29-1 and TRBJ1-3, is SAVISQKPSRDICQRGTSLTIQCQVDSQVTMMFWYRQQPGQSLTLIATANQGSEATYESGFVIDKFPISRPNLTFSTLTVSNMSPEDSSIYLCSVQGWGGDTIYFGEGSWLTVV.

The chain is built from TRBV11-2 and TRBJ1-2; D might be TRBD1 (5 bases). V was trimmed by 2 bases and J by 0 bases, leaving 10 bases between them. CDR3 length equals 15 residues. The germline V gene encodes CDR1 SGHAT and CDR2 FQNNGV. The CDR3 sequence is CASSLMGPSNYGYTF. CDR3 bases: TGTGCCAGCAGCTTAATGGGGCCTTCTAACTATGGCTACACCTTC.

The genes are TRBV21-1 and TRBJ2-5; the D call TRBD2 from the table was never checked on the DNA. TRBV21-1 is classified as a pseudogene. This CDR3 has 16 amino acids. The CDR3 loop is CASSKFRRVTGETQYF. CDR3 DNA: TGTGCCAGCAGCAAATTCCGGAGGGTGACGGGAGAGACCCAGTACTTC.

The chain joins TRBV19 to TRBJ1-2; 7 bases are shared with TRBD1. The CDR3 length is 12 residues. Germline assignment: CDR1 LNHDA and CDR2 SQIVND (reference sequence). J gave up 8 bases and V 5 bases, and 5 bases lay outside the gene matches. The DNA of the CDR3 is TGTGCCAGTAGTCGACAGGGTGCAGGCTACACCTTC. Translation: CASSRQGAGYTF.

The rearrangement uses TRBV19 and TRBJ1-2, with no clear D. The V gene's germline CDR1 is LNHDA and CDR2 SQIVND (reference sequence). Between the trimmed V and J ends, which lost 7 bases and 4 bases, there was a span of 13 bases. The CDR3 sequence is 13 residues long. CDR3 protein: CASTGGKIYGYTF. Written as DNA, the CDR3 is TGTGCCAGTACCGGCGGGAAGATCTATGGCTACACCTTC. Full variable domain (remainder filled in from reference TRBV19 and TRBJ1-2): DGGITQSPKYLFRKEGQNVTLSCEQNLNHDAMYWYRQDPGQGLRLIYYSQIVNDFQKGDIAEGYSVSREKKESFPLTVTSAQKNPTAFYLCASTGGKIYGYTFGSGTRLTVV.

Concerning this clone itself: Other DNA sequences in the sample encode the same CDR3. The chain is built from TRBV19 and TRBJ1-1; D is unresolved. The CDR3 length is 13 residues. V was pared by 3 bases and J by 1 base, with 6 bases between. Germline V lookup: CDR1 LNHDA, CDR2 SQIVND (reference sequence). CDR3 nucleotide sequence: TGTGCCAGTAGTATCCCGGGGAACACTGAAGCTTTCTTT. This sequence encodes CASSIPGNTEAFF.

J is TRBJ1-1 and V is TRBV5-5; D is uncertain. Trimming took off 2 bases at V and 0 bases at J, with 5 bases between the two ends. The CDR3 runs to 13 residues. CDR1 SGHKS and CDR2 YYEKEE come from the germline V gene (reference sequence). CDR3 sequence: CASSLEVNTEAFF. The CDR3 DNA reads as TGTGCCAGCAGCTTAGAGGTGAACACTGAAGCTTTCTTT.

Here the CDR3 DNA reads TGTGCCAGTAGTACGGACTGGAGGACTGGCTACACCTTC. Translating it yields CASSTDWRTGYTF. The J gene is TRBJ1-2, the V gene TRBV19; no clear D gene. The length of the CDR3 is 13 residues. Trimming took off 4 bases at V and 7 bases at J, with 13 bases between the two ends. The germline V gene encodes CDR1 LNHDA and CDR2 SQIVND (reference sequence).

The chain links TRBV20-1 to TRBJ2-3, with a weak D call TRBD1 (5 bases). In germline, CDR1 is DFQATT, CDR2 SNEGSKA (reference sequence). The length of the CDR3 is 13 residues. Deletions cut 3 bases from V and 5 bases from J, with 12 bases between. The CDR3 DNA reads TGCAGTGCTAGTTCTGGGGCTCTAGATACGCAGTATTTT. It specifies CSASSGALDTQYF.

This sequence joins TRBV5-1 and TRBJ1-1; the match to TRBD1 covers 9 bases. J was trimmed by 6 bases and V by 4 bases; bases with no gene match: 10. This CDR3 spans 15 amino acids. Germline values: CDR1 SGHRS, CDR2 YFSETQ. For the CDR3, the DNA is TGCGCCAGCAGCCCCCGGGACAGGGTTTTCGCTGAAGCTTTCTTT. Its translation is CASSPRDRVFAEAFF.

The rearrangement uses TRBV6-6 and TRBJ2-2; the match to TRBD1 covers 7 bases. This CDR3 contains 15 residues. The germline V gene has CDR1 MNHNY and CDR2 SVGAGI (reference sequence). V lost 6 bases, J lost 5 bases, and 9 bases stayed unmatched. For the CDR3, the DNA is TGTGCCAGCAGCGACAGGGTTATGTTAACCGGGGAGCTGTTTTTT. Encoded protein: CASSDRVMLTGELFF.

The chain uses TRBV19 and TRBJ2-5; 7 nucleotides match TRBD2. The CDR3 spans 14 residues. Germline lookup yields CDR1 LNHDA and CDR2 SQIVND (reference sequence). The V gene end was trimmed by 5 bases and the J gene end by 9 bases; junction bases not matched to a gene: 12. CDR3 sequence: CASSGAGPREAQYF. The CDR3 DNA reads TGTGCCAGTAGTGGAGCGGGGCCCAGGGAGGCCCAGTACTTC.

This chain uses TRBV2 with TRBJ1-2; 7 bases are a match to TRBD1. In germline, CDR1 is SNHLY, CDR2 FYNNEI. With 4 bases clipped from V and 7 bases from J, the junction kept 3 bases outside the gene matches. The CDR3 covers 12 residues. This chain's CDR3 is CASSGQGIGYTF. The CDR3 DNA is TGTGCCAGCAGTGGACAGGGAATTGGCTACACCTTC.

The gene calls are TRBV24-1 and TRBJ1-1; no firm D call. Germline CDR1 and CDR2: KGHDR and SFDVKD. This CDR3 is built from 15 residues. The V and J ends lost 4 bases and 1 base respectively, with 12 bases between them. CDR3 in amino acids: CATSDAGVGNTEAFF. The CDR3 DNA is TGTGCCACCAGTGACGCCGGAGTTGGGAACACTGAAGCTTTCTTT.

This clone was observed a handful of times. The CDR3 DNA sequence: TGTGCCAGCAGCCCCCGGCTAGCGGGGACCTACAATGAGCAGTTCTTC. This sequence encodes CASSPRLAGTYNEQFF. J is TRBJ2-1 and V is TRBV11-1, with 9 bases lining up with TRBD2. V shed 5 bases, J shed 2 bases, and the junction held 7 bases outside the gene matches. Germline V gene sequence: CDR1 SGHAT, CDR2 FQDESV (reference sequence). The CDR3 is 16 amino acids.

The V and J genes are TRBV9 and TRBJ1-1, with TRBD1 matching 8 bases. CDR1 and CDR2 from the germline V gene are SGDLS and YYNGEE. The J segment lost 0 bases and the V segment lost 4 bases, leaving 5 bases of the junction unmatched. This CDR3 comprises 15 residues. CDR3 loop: CASSPRGQVNTEAFF. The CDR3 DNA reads TGTGCCAGCAGCCCGCGGGGACAGGTGAACACTGAAGCTTTCTTT.

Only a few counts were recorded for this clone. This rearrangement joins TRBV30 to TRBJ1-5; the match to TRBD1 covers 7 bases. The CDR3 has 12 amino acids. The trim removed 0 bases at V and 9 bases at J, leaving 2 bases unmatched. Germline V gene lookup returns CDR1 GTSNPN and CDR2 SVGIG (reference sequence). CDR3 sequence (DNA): TGTGCCTGGAGTGTAGGGGGCCGGCCCCAGCATTTT. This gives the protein CAWSVGGRPQHF.

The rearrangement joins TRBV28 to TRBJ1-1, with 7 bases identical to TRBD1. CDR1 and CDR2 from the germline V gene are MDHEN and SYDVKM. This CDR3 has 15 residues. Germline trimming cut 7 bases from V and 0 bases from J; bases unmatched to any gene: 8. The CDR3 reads CASTPGGQLNTEAFF. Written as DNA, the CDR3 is TGTGCCAGCACCCCCGGGGGACAGTTGAACACTGAAGCTTTCTTT.

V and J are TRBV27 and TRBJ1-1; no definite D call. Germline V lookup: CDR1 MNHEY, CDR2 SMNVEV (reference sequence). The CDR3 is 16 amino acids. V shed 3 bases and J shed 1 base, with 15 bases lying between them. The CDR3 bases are TGTGCCAGCAGTTTGTCCCCGGGAGTAGGGAACACTGAAGCTTTCTTT. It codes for CASSLSPGVGNTEAFF.

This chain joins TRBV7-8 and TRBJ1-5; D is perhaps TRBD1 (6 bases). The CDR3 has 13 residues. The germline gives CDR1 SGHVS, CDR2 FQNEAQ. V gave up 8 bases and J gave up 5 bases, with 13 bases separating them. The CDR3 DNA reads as TGTGCCAGCTCACAGGGAGGGGATCAGCCCCAGCATTTT. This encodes CASSQGGDQPQHF. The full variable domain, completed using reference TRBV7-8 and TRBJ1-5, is GAGVSQSPRYKVAKRGQDVALRCDPISGHVSLFWYQQALGQGPEFLTYFQNEAQLDKSGLPSDRFFAERPEGSVSTLKIQRTQQEDSAVYLCASSQGGDQPQHFGDGTRLSIL.

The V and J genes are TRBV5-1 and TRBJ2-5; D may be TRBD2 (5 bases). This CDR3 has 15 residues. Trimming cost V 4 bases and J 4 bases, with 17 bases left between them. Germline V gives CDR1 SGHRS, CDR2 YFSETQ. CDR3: CASSPDQVAGETQYF. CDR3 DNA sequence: TGCGCCAGCAGCCCTGATCAGGTCGCGGGAGAGACCCAGTACTTC.